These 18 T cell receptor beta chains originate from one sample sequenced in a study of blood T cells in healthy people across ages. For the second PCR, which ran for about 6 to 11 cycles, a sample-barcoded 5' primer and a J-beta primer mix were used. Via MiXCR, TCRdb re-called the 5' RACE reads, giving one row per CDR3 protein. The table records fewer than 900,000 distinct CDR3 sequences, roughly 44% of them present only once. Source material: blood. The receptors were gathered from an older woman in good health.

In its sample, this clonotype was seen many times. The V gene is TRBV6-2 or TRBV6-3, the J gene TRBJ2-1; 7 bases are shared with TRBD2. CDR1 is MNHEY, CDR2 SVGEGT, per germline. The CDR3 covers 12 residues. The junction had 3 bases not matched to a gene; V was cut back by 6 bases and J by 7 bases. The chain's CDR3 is CASSRTRNEQFF. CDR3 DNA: TGTGCCAGCAGCCGGACTAGGAATGAGCAGTTCTTC.

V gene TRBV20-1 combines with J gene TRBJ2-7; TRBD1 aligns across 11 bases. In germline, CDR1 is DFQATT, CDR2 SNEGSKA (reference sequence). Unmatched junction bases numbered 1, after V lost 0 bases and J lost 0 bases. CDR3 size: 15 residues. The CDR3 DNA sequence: TGCAGTGCTAGAGAAGGGACAGGGGGCTCCTACGAGCAGTACTTC. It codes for CSAREGTGGSYEQYF.

The CDR3 region has the DNA TGTGCCAGCAGTTTATCGCTAGCGGGAGGAGGGAACGAGCAGTACTTC. The encoded protein is CASSLSLAGGGNEQYF. The rearrangement uses TRBV28 and TRBJ2-7, with 11 positions matching TRBD2. The length of the CDR3 is 16 residues. Trimming at V came to 1 base and at J to 5 bases, leaving 7 bases not matched to a gene. CDR1 is MDHEN, CDR2 SYDVKM, per germline.

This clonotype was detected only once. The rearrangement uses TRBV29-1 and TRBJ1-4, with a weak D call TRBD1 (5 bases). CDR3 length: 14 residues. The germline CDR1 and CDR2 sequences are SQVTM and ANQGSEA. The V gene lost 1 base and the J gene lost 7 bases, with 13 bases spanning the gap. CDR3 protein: CSVEAPGGGEKLFF. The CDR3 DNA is TGCAGCGTTGAAGCCCCCGGGGGGGGTGAAAAACTGTTTTTT.

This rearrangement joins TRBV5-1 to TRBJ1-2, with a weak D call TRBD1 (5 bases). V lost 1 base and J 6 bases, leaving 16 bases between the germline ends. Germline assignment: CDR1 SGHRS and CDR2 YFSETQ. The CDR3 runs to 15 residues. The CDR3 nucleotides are TGCGCCAGCAGCTTGTGGGGCGAGGCCTGGGATGGCTACACCTTC. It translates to CASSLWGEAWDGYTF.

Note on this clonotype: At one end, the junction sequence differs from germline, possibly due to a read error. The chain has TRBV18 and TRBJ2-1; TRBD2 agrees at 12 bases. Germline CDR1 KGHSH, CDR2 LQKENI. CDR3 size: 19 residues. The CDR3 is CAGSPPSLAGGSSYNEQFF. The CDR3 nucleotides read TGTGCCGGCTCACCACCTTCCCTAGCGGGGGGGAGCTCCTACAATGAGCAGTTCTTC.

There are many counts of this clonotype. The CDR3 spells CAISEDMASGSLTQYF. The CDR3 DNA reads TGTGCCATCAGTGAGGATATGGCTAGCGGGAGCTTGACCCAGTACTTC. The chain links TRBV10-3 to TRBJ2-5, with 10 bases fitting TRBD2. Per germline, CDR1 ENHRY and CDR2 SYGVKD. CDR3 length: 16 amino acids. V was clipped by 2 bases and J by 7 bases; unmatched bases: 10.

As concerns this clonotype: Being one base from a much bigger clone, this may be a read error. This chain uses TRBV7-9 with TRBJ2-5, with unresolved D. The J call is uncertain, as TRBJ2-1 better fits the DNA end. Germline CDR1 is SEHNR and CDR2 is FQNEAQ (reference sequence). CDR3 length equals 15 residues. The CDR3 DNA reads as TGTGCCAGCAGTCCCCAAGAAGGGATCCAAGAGACCCAGTTCTTC. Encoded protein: CASSPQEGIQETQFF.

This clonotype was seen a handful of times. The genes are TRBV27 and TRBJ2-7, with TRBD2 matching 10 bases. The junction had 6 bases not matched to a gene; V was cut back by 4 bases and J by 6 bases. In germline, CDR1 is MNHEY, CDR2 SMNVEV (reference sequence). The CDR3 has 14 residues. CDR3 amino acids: CASSSETSGFEQYF. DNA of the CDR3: TGTGCCAGCAGTTCCGAGACTAGCGGGTTCGAGCAGTACTTC.

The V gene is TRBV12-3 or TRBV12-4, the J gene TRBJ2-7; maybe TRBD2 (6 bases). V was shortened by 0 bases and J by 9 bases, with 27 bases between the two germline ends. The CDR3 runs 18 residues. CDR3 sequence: CASSLAILPRLSGAVQYF. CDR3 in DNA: TGTGCCAGCAGTTTAGCCATTCTCCCGCGACTATCGGGAGCTGTGCAGTACTTC.

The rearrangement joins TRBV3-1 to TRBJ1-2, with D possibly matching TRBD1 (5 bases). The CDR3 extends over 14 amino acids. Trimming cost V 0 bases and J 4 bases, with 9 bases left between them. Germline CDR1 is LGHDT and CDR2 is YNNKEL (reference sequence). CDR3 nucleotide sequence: TGTGCCAGCAGCCAAGAGACAGACACCTATGGCTACACCTTC. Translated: CASSQETDTYGYTF.

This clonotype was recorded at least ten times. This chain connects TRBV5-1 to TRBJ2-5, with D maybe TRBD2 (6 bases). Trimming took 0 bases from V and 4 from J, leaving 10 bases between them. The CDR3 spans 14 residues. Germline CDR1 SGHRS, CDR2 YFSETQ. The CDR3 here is CASSLVPGVETQYF. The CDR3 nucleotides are TGCGCCAGCAGCTTGGTCCCGGGAGTAGAGACCCAGTACTTC.

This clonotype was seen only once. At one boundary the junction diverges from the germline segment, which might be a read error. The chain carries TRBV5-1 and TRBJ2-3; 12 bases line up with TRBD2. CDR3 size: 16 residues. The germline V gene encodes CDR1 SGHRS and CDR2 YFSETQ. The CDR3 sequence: CASSPSTSGGSDTRYF. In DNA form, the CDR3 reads TGCGCCAGCAGCCCGTCGACTAGCGGGGGCTCTGATACGCGGTATTTT.

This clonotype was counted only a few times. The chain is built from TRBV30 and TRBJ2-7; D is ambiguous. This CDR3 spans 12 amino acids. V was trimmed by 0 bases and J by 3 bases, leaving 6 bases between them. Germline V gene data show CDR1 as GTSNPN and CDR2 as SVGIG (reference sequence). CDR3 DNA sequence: TGTGCCTGGAGTGTACTCGACTACGAGCAGTACTTC. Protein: CAWSVLDYEQYF.

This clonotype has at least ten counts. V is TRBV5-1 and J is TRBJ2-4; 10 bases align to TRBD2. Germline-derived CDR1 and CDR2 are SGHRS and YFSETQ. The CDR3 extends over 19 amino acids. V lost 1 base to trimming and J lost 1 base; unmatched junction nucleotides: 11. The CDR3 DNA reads TGCGCCAGCAGCTTGCCTGCTAGCGGGAGCGGTTGGGCCAAAAACATTCAGTACTTC. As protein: CASSLPASGSGWAKNIQYF. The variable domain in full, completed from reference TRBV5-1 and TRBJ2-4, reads KAGVTQTPRYLIKTRGQQVTLSCSPISGHRSVSWYQQTPGQGLQFLFEYFSETQRNKGNFPGRFSGRQFSNSRSEMNVSTLELGDSALYLCASSLPASGSGWAKNIQYFGAGTRLSVL.

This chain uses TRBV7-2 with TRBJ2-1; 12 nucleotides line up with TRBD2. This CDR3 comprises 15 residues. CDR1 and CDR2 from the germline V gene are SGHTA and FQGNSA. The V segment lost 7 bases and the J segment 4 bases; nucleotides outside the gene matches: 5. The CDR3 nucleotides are TGTGCCAGCAAACCCGGACTAGCGGGATACAATGAGCAGTTCTTC. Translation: CASKPGLAGYNEQFF.

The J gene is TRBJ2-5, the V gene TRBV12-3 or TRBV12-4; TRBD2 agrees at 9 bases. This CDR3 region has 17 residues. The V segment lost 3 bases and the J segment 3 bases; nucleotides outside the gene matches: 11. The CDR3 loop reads CASSFLSSGGPKETQYF. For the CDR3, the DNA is TGTGCCAGCAGTTTTTTGAGTAGCGGGGGACCTAAAGAGACCCAGTACTTC.

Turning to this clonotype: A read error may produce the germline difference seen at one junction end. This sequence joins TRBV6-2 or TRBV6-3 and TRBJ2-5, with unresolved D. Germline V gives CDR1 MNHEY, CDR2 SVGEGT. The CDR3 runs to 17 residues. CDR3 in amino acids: CVSSYSISAGVSETQYF. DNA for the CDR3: TGTGTCAGCAGTTACTCGATATCAGCAGGAGTTTCAGAGACCCAGTACTTC.